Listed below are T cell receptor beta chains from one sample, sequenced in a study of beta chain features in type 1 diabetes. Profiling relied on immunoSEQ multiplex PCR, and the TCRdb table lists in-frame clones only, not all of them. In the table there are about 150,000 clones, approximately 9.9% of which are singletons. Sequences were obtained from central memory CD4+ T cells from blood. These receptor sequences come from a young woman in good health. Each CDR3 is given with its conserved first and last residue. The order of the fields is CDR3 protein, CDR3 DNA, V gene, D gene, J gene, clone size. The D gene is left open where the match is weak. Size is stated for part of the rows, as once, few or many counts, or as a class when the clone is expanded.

CASRLTGGTDTQYF,TGTGCCAGCAGACTGACAGGTGGCACAGATACGCAGTATTTT,TRBV7-3,.,TRBJ2-3,.
CASSLALFAGGQDTQYF,TGCGCCAGCAGCTTGGCTTTATTCGCGGGGGGGCAAGATACGCAGTATTTT,TRBV5-1,TRBD2,TRBJ2-3,few
CAWRPRQGVVETQYF,TGTGCCTGGAGACCTCGACAGGGGGTCGTCGAGACCCAGTACTTC,TRBV30,TRBD1,TRBJ2-5,.
CAWSFYDRGSDTQYF,TGTGCCTGGAGTTTTTACGACAGGGGTTCAGATACGCAGTATTTT,TRBV30,TRBD1,TRBJ2-3,few
CASSRTGGSGELFF,TGTGCCAGCAGCCGCACAGGGGGTAGCGGGGAGCTGTTTTTT,TRBV7-2,TRBD1,TRBJ2-2,few
CASSIRQGAYEQYF,TGTGCCAGTAGTATACGACAGGGGGCCTACGAGCAGTACTTC,TRBV19,TRBD1,TRBJ2-7,few
CASTGDVRNTEAFF,TGTGCCAGCACGGGAGACGTCCGGAACACTGAAGCTTTCTTT,TRBV2,.,TRBJ1-1,few
CASNAWFSPPLHF,TGTGCCAGCAATGCTTGGTTCAGTCCACCCCTCCACTTT,TRBV2,.,TRBJ1-6,few
CASSESRPGFGYTF,TGTGCCAGCAGTGAAAGCCGGCCAGGCTTTGGCTACACCTTC,TRBV2,.,TRBJ1-2,.
CASSSRRLAGGPLGSQYF,TGTGCCAGCAGCTCCCGAAGACTAGCGGGAGGGCCCTTAGGCTCGCAGTATTTT,TRBV14,TRBD2,TRBJ2-3,few
CASSLDPGTTYNEQFF,TGTGCCAGCAGCTTAGATCCCGGGACTACGTACAATGAGCAGTTCTTC,TRBV7-2,TRBD2,TRBJ2-1,few
CASSLGQGYGNTIYF,TGCGCCAGCAGCTTGGGACAGGGTTATGGAAACACCATATATTTT,TRBV5-1,TRBD1,TRBJ1-3,few
CASSDGEKEETQYF,TGTGCCAGCAGTGACGGGGAAAAGGAAGAGACCCAGTACTTC,TRBV2,.,TRBJ2-5,.
CAWGALRAGEETQYF,TGTGCCTGGGGGGCCCTACGAGCGGGAGAAGAGACCCAGTACTTC,TRBV30,TRBD2,TRBJ2-5,few
CAISNSPGQQETQYF,TGTGCCATCTCAAACTCTCCGGGACAGCAAGAGACCCAGTACTTC,TRBV11-3,TRBD1,TRBJ2-5,.
CASSQVPRQGGYGYTF,TGCGCCAGCAGCCAAGTACCCCGACAGGGGGGCTATGGCTACACCTTC,TRBV4-3,TRBD1,TRBJ1-2,.
CASSLGRTSGHEQFF,TGCGCCAGCAGCTTGGGACGGACTAGCGGGCATGAGCAGTTCTTC,TRBV5-1,TRBD2,TRBJ2-1,.
CASSYGQGASPLHF,TGTGCCAGCAGTTACGGACAGGGGGCTTCACCCCTCCACTTT,TRBV6-5,TRBD1,TRBJ1-6,.
CAWSGTGSNQPQHF,TGTGCCTGGAGTGGGACAGGGAGCAATCAGCCCCAGCATTTT,TRBV30,TRBD1,TRBJ1-5,.
CASSPRPGIYGYTF,TGTGCCAGCAGCCCCCGGCCGGGGATCTATGGCTACACCTTC,TRBV7-2,.,TRBJ1-2,few
CSVGSQGNTGELFF,TGCAGCGTTGGCTCCCAGGGGAACACCGGGGAGCTGTTTTTT,TRBV29-1,.,TRBJ2-2,.
CASSYGQGASEAFF,TGTGCCAGCAGTTATGGACAGGGGGCTTCTGAAGCTTTCTTT,TRBV6-5,TRBD1,TRBJ1-1,few
CAWSLGGPTDTQYF,TGTGCCTGGAGTTTAGGGGGCCCCACAGATACGCAGTATTTT,TRBV30,TRBD1,TRBJ2-3,few
CAWNPGTLSSYEQYF,TGTGCCTGGAACCCCGGGACTCTGAGCTCCTACGAGCAGTACTTC,TRBV30,.,TRBJ2-7,few
CASSQTLRLAGSGETQYF,TGTGCCAGCAGCCAAACCCTTAGACTAGCGGGAAGCGGGGAGACCCAGTACTTC,TRBV7-4,TRBD2,TRBJ2-5,few
CASSPPNADGANVLTF,TGTGCCAGCTCACCACCCAACGCGGATGGGGCCAACGTCCTGACTTTC,TRBV18,.,TRBJ2-6,few
CASSQDRAASGSVNEQFF,TGCGCCAGCAGCCAAGATAGGGCTGCCAGCGGGAGCGTCAATGAGCAGTTCTTC,TRBV4-1,TRBD2,TRBJ2-1,.
CASRGGQGIGSPLHF,TGTGCCAGCAGAGGTGGACAGGGGATAGGATCACCCCTCCACTTT,TRBV2,TRBD1,TRBJ1-6,few
CAWSVQGEAFF,TGTGCCTGGAGTGTACAGGGTGAAGCTTTCTTT,TRBV30,.,TRBJ1-1,.
CASSPSGGTGSEAFF,TGTGCCAGCTCACCAAGTGGTGGTACAGGCTCTGAAGCTTTCTTT,TRBV18,.,TRBJ1-1,many
CASTRDRSIDTQYF,TGTGCCAGCACTCGGGACAGGTCAATAGATACGCAGTATTTT,TRBV4-2,TRBD1,TRBJ2-3,.
CASSVATGESPLHF,TGTGCCAGCAGCGTAGCCACAGGGGAATCACCCCTCCACTTT,TRBV9,TRBD1,TRBJ1-6,many
CASSLAGKDYEQYF,TGTGCCAGCAGCCTAGCGGGGAAGGACTACGAGCAGTACTTC,TRBV2,TRBD2,TRBJ2-7,few
CAWSVGQGGSTDTQYF,TGTGCCTGGAGTGTGGGACAGGGGGGTAGCACAGATACGCAGTATTTT,TRBV30,TRBD1,TRBJ2-3,.
CASSPRTGLTDTQYF,TGTGCCAGCAGCCCCAGGACAGGCCTCACAGATACGCAGTATTTT,TRBV11-2,TRBD1,TRBJ2-3,.
CASSLVDSGNTIYF,TGTGCCAGCAGCCTGGTAGACTCTGGAAACACCATATATTTT,TRBV11-2,.,TRBJ1-3,few
CASSAGQNTEAFF,TGTGCCAGCTCGGCTGGACAGAACACTGAAGCTTTCTTT,TRBV18,.,TRBJ1-1,.
CASSLQSDSPLHF,TGTGCCAGCAGCCTCCAGAGCGATTCACCCCTCCACTTT,TRBV7-9,.,TRBJ1-6,few
CASSLGTGGTYEQYF,TGTGCCAGCTCACTAGGGACAGGGGGGACCTACGAGCAGTACTTC,TRBV18,TRBD1,TRBJ2-7,.
CASSLDRAVGNEQFF,TGTGCCAGCAGCCTTGACAGGGCGGTTGGGAATGAGCAGTTCTTC,TRBV5-8,TRBD1,TRBJ2-1,.
CASSGKAGTSGSNEQFF,TGTGCCAGCAGCGGGAAGGCAGGGACTAGCGGTTCCAATGAGCAGTTCTTC,TRBV4-2,TRBD2,TRBJ2-1,.
CASLPDREFNSGANVLTF,TGTGCCAGTTTGCCGGACAGGGAATTCAACTCTGGGGCCAACGTCCTGACTTTC,TRBV19,TRBD1,TRBJ2-6,.
CAWAPRDGAFF,TGTGCCTGGGCGCCCAGGGATGGGGCTTTCTTT,TRBV30,.,TRBJ1-1,.
CASSQDLGQGVYGYTF,TGTGCCAGCAGCCAAGATTTGGGACAGGGAGTCTATGGCTACACCTTC,TRBV4-1,TRBD1,TRBJ1-2,few
CASSVGSEGNTEAFF,TGTGCCAGCAGTGTAGGGTCCGAGGGAAACACTGAAGCTTTCTTT,TRBV6-1,.,TRBJ1-1,few
CASSTRTSGSGYEQYF,TGTGCCAGCAGTACTCGGACTAGCGGGAGTGGCTACGAGCAGTACTTC,TRBV27,TRBD2,TRBJ2-7,.
CASSSTSGPYNEQFF,TGTGCCAGCAGCTCGACTAGCGGGCCCTACAATGAGCAGTTCTTC,TRBV11-3,TRBD2,TRBJ2-1,few
CASGSGLSSYNEQFF,TGTGCTAGTGGCAGCGGGTTGAGCTCCTACAATGAGCAGTTCTTC,TRBV12-5,.,TRBJ2-1,.
CASSLLAGGETQYF,TGCGCCAGCAGCTTGCTGGCAGGGGGAGAGACCCAGTACTTC,TRBV5-1,TRBD1,TRBJ2-5,many
CASSRRRLAGPTYTDTQYF,TGTGCCAGCAGCCGCCGAAGACTAGCGGGACCGACTTACACAGATACGCAGTATTTT,TRBV4-2,TRBD2,TRBJ2-3,few
CASSYGGTLSWGQFF,TGTGCCAGCAGTTACGGCGGGACCCTCTCCTGGGGGCAGTTCTTC,TRBV6-5,.,TRBJ2-1,few
CASSPQGDEQYF,TGTGCCAGCAGCCCACAGGGGGACGAGCAGTACTTC,TRBV14,TRBD1,TRBJ2-7,.
CAWSRGTGEAFF,TGTGCCTGGAGTAGGGGGACAGGTGAAGCTTTCTTT,TRBV30,TRBD1,TRBJ1-1,once
CATSRDQGSSDTQYF,TGTGCCACCAGCAGAGATCAGGGCTCATCAGATACGCAGTATTTT,TRBV15,.,TRBJ2-3,.
CASSLRNEQFF,TGTGCCAGCAGTTTGAGGAATGAGCAGTTCTTC,TRBV2,.,TRBJ2-1,.
CASILQGNTEAFF,TGTGCCAGCATTTTACAGGGGAACACTGAAGCTTTCTTT,TRBV2,.,TRBJ1-1,few